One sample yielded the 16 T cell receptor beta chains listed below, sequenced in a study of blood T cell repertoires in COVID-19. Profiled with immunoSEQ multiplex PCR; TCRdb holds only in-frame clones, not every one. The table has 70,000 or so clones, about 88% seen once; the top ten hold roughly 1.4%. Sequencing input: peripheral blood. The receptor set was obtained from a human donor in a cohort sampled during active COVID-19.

The CDR3 loop is CASSLGDRGHEQYV. In DNA form, the CDR3 reads TGTGCCAGCAGCCTTGGAGACAGGGGGCACGAGCAGTACGTC. The rearrangement joins TRBV7-9 to TRBJ2-7; 10 positions agree with TRBD1. The germline V gene has CDR1 SEHNR and CDR2 FQNEAQ (reference sequence). The V segment lost 5 bases and the J segment 5 bases; nucleotides outside the gene matches: 6. The CDR3 has 14 amino acids.

For the CDR3, the DNA is TGTGCCAGCAGCTTATACACAGGGGGCCCGTTGACGCAGTACGTC. Its translation: CASSLYTGGPLTQYV. The chain is built from TRBV5-6 and TRBJ2-7; 9 bases align to TRBD1. V was pared by 2 bases and J by 9 bases, with 12 bases of the junction left unmatched. The germline V gene has CDR1 SGHDT and CDR2 YYEEEE. The CDR3 totals 15 residues.

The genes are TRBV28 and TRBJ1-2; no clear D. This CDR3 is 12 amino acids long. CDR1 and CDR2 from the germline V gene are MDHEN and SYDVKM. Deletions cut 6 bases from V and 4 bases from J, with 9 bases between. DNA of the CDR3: TGTGCCAGCAGGCCAGATTCCTATGGCTACACCTTC. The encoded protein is CASRPDSYGYTF.

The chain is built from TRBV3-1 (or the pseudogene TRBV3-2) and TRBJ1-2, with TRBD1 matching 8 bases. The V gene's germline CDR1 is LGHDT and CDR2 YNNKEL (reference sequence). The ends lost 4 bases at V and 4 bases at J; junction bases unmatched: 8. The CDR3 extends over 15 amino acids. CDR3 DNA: TGTGCCAGCAGCCCAAAGACAGGGGAGGGCTATGGCTACACCTTC. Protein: CASSPKTGEGYGYTF.

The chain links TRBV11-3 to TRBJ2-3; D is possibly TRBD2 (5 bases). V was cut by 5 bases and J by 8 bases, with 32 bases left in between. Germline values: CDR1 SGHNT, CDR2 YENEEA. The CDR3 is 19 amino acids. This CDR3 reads CASSPNPQTIPLTQVTQYF. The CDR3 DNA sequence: TGTGCCAGCAGCCCGAACCCCCAGACTATCCCCCTTACCCAAGTTACGCAGTATTTT.

The CDR3 protein is CASSPGTGWPDTQYF. CDR3 nucleotide sequence: TGTGCCAGCAGCCCCGGGACAGGGTGGCCAGATACGCAGTATTTT. This chain connects TRBV5-6 to TRBJ2-3, with TRBD1 matching 9 bases. Germline CDR1 reads SGHDT; CDR2 reads YYEEEE. This CDR3 has 15 residues. J was trimmed by 4 bases and V by 4 bases; bases with no gene match: 7. Together with reference TRBV5-6 and TRBJ2-3, the CDR3 gives the full variable domain: DAGVTQSPTHLIKTRGQQVTLRCSPKSGHDTVSWYQQALGQGPQFIFQYYEEEERQRGNFPDRFSGHQFPNYSSELNVNALLLGDSALYLCASSPGTGWPDTQYFGPGTRLTVL.

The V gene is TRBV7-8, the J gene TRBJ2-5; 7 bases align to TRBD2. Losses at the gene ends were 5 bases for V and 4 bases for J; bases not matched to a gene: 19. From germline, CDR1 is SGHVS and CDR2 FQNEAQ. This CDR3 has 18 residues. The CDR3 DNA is TGTGCCAGCAGCCCCGGGGTGAGGGGAAAGCGGGAACCAGAGACCCAGTACTTC. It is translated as CASSPGVRGKREPETQYF.

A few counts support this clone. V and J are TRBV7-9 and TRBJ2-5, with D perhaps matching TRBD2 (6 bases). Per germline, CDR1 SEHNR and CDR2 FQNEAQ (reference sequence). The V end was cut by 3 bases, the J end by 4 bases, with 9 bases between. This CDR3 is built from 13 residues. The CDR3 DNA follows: TGTGCCAGCAGCTTGGGAGGACCAGAGACCCAGTACTTC. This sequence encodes CASSLGGPETQYF.

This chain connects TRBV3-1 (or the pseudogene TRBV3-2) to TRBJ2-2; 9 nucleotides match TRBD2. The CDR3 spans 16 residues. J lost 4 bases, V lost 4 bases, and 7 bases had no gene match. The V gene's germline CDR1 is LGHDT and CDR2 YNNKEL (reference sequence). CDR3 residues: CASSLSSGIGTGELFF. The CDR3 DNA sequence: TGTGCCAGCAGCCTATCTAGCGGGATCGGCACCGGGGAGCTGTTTTTT.

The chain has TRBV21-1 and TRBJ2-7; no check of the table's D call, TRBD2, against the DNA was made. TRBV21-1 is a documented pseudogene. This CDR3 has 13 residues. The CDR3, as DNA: TGTGCCAGCAGCAAAGCCTTCTCCTACGAGCAGTACTTC. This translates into CASSKAFSYEQYF.

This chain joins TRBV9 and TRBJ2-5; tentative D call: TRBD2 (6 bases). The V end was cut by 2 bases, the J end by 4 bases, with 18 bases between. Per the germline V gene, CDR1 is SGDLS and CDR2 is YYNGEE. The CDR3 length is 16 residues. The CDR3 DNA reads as TGTGCCAGCAGCGTGGGTAATAGCGGCGAGTTAGAGACCCAGTACTTC. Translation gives CASSVGNSGELETQYF.

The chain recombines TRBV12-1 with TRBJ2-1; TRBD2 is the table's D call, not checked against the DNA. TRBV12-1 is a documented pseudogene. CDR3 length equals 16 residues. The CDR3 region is CASSERECGCGNEQFF. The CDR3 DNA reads TGTGCCAGCAGTGAGCGGGAGTGTGGATGTGGCAATGAGCAGTTCTTC.

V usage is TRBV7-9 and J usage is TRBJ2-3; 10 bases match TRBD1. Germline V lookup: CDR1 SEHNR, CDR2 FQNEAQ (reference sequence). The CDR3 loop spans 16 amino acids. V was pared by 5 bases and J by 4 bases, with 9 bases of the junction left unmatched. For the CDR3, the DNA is TGTGCCAGCAGCAACAGCCGGGACAGGGGACCAGATACGCAGTATTTT. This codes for CASSNSRDRGPDTQYF.

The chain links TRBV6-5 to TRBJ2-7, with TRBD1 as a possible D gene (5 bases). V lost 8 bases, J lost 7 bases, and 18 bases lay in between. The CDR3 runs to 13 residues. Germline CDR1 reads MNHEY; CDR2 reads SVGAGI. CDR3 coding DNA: TGTGCCAGCCAGTGGGGCCAGGTGGGGGAGCAGTACTTC. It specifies CASQWGQVGEQYF.

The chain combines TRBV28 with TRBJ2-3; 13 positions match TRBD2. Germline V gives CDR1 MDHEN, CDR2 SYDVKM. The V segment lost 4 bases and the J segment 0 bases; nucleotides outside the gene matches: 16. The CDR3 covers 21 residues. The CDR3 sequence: CASSSRRLAGGLAISTDTQYF. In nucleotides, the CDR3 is TGTGCCAGCAGTTCGCGCCGACTAGCGGGAGGCCTCGCTATAAGCACAGATACGCAGTATTTT.

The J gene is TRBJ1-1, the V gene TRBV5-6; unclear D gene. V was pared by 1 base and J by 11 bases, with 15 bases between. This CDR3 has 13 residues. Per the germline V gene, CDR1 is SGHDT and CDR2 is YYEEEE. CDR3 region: CASSLLQVSGAFF. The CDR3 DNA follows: TGTGCCAGCAGCTTGTTGCAGGTATCGGGGGCTTTCTTT.